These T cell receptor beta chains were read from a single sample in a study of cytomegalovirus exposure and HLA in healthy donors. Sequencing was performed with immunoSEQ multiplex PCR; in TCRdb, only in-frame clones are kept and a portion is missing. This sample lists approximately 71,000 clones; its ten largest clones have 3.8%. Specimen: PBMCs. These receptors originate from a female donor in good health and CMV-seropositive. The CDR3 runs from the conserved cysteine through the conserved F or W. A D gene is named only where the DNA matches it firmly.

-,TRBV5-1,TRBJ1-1,TGCGCCACCGCGATTTCCGACTTTTCTGAAGCTTTCTTT,CATAISDFSEAFF
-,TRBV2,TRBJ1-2,TGTGCCAGCAGTGAAGCGAACAGAAAGTCTTATAACTATGGCTACACCTTC,CASSEANRKSYNYGYTF
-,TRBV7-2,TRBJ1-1,TGTGCCAGCAGCTTAGGTCCAGTCATGAACACTGAAGCTTTCTTT,CASSLGPVMNTEAFF
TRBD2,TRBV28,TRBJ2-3,TGTGCCAGCAGGAGCGGGATGGGGTCGGGGACGCAGTATTTT,CASRSGMGSGTQYF
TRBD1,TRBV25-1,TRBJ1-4,TGTGCCAGCAGTGAGTCCCTCAGGGGGAATCTGGAAAAACTGTTTTTT,CASSESLRGNLEKLFF
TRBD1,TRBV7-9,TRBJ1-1,TGTGCCAGCAGCCAACGGTCTGGACAGGGACGTGGGACTGAAGCTTTCTTT,CASSQRSGQGRGTEAFF
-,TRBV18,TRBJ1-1,TGTGCCAGCACGTATAGTTCGAACACTGAAGCTTTCTTT,CASTYSSNTEAFF
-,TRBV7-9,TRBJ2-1,TGTGCCAGCCGGTCAGGGGGGAGGTACCACAATGAGCAGTTCTTC,CASRSGGRYHNEQFF
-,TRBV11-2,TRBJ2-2,TGTGCCAGCAGCTTAGGTCTTAACACCGGGGAGCTGTTTTTT,CASSLGLNTGELFF
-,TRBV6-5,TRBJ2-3,TGTGCCAGCAGTTACGCCGAGAATTTAACAGATACGCAGTATTTT,CASSYAENLTDTQYF
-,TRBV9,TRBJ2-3,TGTGCCAGCAGCGTAGCTTGGGCAGGGGCTAGCACAGATACGCAGTATTTT,CASSVAWAGASTDTQYF
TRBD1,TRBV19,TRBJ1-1,TGTGCCAGTAGTACCAGCGACAGGGAGGAAGCTTTCTTT,CASSTSDREEAFF
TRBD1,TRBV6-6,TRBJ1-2,TGTGCCTTGCGTCCGGGACAGAACTATGGCTACACCTTC,CALRPGQNYGYTF
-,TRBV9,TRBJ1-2,TGTGCCAGCACCAGATTATCCAGGGGATATGGCTACACCTTC,CASTRLSRGYGYTF
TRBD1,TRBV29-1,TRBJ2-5,TGCAGCGTTTCTCCCGGGACAGTCCAAGAGACCCAGTACTTC,CSVSPGTVQETQYF
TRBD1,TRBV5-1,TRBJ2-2,TGCGCCAGCAGCTTGGTACAGGGGCCACCGAACACCGGGGAGCTGTTTTTT,CASSLVQGPPNTGELFF
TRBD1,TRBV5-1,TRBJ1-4,TGCGCCAGCAGCCTGGACAGGGGTAATGAAAAACTGTTTTTT,CASSLDRGNEKLFF
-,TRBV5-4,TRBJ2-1,TGTGCCAGCAGCTTGGGGGGCTTAATTGACAATGAGCAGTTCTTC,CASSLGGLIDNEQFF
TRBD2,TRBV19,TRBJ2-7,TGTGCCAGTAGTATAGCTCCTAGCGGGGGCTACGAGCAGTACTTC,CASSIAPSGGYEQYF
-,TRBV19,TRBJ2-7,TGTGCCAGTAGTCCTATTCTGGGGAGTAGTTACGAGCAGTACTTC,CASSPILGSSYEQYF
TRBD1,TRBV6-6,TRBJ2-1,TGTGCCAGCCGGGACAGGGAGAGGAATGAGCAGTTCTTC,CASRDRERNEQFF
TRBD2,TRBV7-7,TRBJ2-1,TGTGCTAGCAGCTTAGCAGGAGGGGCTAGCGGGAGCGGCGAGCAGTTCTTC,CASSLAGGASGSGEQFF
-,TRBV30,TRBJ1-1,TGTGCCTTCCATTTCGACAGGTCCACTGAAGCTTTCTTT,CAFHFDRSTEAFF